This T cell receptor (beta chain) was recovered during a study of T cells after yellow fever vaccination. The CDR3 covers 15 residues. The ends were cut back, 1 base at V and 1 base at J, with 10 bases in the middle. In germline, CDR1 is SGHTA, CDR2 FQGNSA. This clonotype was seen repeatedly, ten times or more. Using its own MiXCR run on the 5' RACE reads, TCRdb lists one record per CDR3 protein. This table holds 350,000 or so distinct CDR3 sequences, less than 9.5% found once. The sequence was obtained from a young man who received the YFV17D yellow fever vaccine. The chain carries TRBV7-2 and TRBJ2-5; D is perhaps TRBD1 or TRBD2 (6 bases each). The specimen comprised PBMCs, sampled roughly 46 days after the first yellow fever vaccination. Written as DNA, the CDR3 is TGTGCCAGCAGCTTAGGTGGGGGGCCCCAAGAGACCCAGTACTTC. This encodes CASSLGGGPQETQYF.